This T cell receptor (beta chain) is drawn from a study of T cell responses to AZD1222 COVID-19 vaccine (dated by TCRdb to the early 2020s). About the full investigation: AZD1222 recipients with second doses at about 4 weeks or about 12 weeks were pooled, because spike-specific TCR depth and breadth did not differ between schedules. Enrollment into the trials was organized by age into subgroups of 18-55, 56-69 and 70-plus years, and those subgroups contained roughly 140, 27 and 60 TCR-sequenced participants, respectively. TCR sequencing covered over 230 trial participants: 207 given two doses of AZD1222 and about 26 given two doses of MenACWY control vaccine. On the study overall, not on this receptor specifically: The whole spike protein was spanned by vaccine-associated CD4 TCRs, and dominant responses were seen in regions 160-218 and 743-854. Conclusions about previously exposed vaccinees were limited because only six AZD1222 recipients were SARS-CoV-2 seropositive at baseline. Participants were mostly white British and included more females than males, and it was suggested by the authors that clonal diversity may have been underestimated. No day 14 peak-response samples were available, so repertoires were characterized only after the peak T cell response. Reportedly, close to half of the unique spike-specific TCRs recognized epitopes lying outside the regions that are mutated in the B.1.351 and B.1.1.7 variants. The 56-69-year group was small, and its depth increase did not reach significance, likely because of low power. Spike-specific TCR breadth and depth rose significantly after two AZD1222 doses compared with day 0 and with MenACWY recipients.

The label giving this sample's time point can be read as: baseline before first vaccination. The vaccinee samples were drawn from two UK trials, COV001 and COV002, one of which was a single-blind randomized controlled phase 2/3 trial testing AZD1222 (ChAdOx1 nCoV-19) in healthy adults. Trial participant PBMC samples were collected at day 0 and day 28 after the second dose for TCRbeta chain sequencing. CDR1 and CDR2 were assigned from the germline V gene (reference sequence) as LNHDA and SQIVND. The CDR3 sequence holds 14 residues, the cysteine and phenylalanine included. The DNA shown is the 42-base CDR3, in frame from base 1. Deletion took 6 bases off V and 1 base off J, with a span of 10 bases between the germline ends. The CDR3 regions of human TCRbeta chains were analyzed by immunosequencing. As for how the authors treated the data: Repertoire TCRs were matched against a reference library of SARS-CoV-2-specific TCRs generated with the MIRA antigen-specificity platform. Breadth meant the fraction of unique TCRs that were SARS-CoV-2-associated, whereas depth meant the fraction of total T cells that were SARS-CoV-2-associated. Using the MIRA data, each spike-specific TCR was mapped to the spike region that the TCR reacts to and placed in a CD4 or CD8 class. Log10-transformed breadth and depth values were compared by one-way ANOVA with Sidak's multiple comparisons tests. Entries here come from immuneACCESS through TCRdb and include only in-frame sequences with V and J called. Some clones fail to appear in such tables; in the studies checked, an unresolved V gene covers under half of the shortfall, and the cause of the remainder is unknown. V and J calls plus clone size are reproduced from that table; the DNA served to infer D and trimming. The sample data list about 190,000 clones, and approximately 91% of these were observed just once. The top ten clonotypes cover 0.99% of the sample.

As for this clone: This receptor's antigen is unknown. There are no base qualities to consult, and no much larger clone falls within one base.

Recombination joined TRBV19 with TRBJ1-3; no D segment can be confidently identified. This TCR was recovered from an adult in good health. Sequencing used peripheral blood, obtained on day 0 of AZD1222 vaccination. The CDR3 region has the sequence CASSSGGSGNTIYF. At the DNA level, the sequence is TGTGCCAGTAGCTCTGGAGGATCTGGAAACACCATATATTTT.